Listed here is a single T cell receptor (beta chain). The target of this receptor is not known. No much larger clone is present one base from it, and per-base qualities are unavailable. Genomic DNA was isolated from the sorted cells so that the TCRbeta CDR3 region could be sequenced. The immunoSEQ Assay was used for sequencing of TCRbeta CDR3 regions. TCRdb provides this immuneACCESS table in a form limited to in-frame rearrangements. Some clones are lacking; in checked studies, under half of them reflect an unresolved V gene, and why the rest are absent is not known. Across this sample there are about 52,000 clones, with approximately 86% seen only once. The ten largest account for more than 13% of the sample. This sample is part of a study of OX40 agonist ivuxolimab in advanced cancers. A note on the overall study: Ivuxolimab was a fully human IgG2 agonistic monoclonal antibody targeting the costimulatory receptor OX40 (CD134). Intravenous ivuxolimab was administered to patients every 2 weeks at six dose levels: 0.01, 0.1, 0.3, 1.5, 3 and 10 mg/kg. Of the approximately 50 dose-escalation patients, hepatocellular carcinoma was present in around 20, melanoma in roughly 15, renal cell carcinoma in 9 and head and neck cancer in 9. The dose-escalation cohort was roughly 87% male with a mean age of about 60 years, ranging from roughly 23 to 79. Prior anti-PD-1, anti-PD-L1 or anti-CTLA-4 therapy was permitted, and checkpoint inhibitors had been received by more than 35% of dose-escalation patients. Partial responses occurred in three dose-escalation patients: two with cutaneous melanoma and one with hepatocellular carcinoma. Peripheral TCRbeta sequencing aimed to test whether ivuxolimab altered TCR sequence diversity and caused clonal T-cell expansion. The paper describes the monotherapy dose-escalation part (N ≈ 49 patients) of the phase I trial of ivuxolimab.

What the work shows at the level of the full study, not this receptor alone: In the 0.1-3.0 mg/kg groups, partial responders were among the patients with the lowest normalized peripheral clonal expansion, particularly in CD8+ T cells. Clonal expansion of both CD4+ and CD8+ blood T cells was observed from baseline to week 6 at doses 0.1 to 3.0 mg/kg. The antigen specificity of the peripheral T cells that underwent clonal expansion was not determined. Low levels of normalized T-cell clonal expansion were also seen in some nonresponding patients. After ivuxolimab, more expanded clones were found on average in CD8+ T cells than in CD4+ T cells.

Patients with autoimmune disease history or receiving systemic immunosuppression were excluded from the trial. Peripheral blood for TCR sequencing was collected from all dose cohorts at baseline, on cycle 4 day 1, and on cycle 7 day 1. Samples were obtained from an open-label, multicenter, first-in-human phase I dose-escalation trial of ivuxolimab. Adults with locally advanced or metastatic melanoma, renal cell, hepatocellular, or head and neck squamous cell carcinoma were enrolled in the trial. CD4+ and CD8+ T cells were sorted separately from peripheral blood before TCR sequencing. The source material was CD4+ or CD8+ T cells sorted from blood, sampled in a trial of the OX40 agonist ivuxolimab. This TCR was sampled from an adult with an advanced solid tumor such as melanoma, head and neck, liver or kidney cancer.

The bases are TGCGCCAGCAGCTCAATCAGCACAGATACGCAGTATTTT. It translates as CASSSISTDTQYF. Recombination linked TRBV5-1 to TRBJ2-3; the D gene is not confidently resolved. V is shortened by 3 bases, J by 0 bases, and the region joining them spans 5 bases. Looking up the germline V gene yields CDR1 SGHRS and CDR2 YFSETQ. From the cysteine up to the phenylalanine, the CDR3 has a length of 13 residues. The retained sequence is limited to the CDR3, 39 bases, with the frame set at the first base.